A selection of T cell receptor beta chains follows, all from one sample in a study of blood T cell repertoires in COVID-19. Clones were read by immunoSEQ multiplex PCR, and TCRdb kept only the in-frame ones, dropping some. This sample carries 200,000 to 300,000 clones, 70% to 90% of them seen once, and the ten largest clones take roughly 2.5%. The sequencing sample was made of PBMCs or T cells enriched from blood (not recorded which). The receptors stem from a woman between 40 and 50 years old with acute COVID-19. The CDR3 runs from the conserved cysteine through the conserved F or W. Each record gives: CDR3 length, J gene, D gene, V gene, clone size, CDR3 DNA, CDR3 protein. The D gene is left open where the match is weak. Clone size is stated in some rows and not others, as once, few, many or a class when expanded.

>16|TRBJ2-7|TRBD2|TRBV6-2/TRBV6-3|NA
TGTGCCAGCAGTTATTCTCGGCGGGGGGATTTCTACGAGCAGTACTTC
CASSYSRRGDFYEQYF
>15|TRBJ1-1|NA|TRBV19|once
TGTGCCAGTAGTATAGCAATTAGGGGGGGGACTGAAGCTTTCTTT
CASSIAIRGGTEAFF
>11|TRBJ1-1|NA|TRBV29-1|NA
TGCAGCGTCTTGGGCCGCACTGAAGCTTTCTTT
CSVLGRTEAFF
>15|TRBJ2-5|NA|TRBV10-1|NA
TGCGCCAGCAGTGACCCCTCCAACGGGGAAGAGACCCAGTACTTC
CASSDPSNGEETQYF
>17|TRBJ2-3|TRBD1|TRBV5-1|once
TGCGCCAGCAGCTTGGGGCAGGGGGCATTAAGCACAGATACGCAGTATTTT
CASSLGQGALSTDTQYF
>14|TRBJ1-2|TRBD1|TRBV7-2|NA
TGTGCCAGCAGCTACGGACAGGGAAACTATGGCTACACCTTC
CASSYGQGNYGYTF
>13|TRBJ2-3|NA|TRBV15|NA
TGTGCCACCAGCAGACGACCGGCAGGTACGCAGTATTTT
CATSRRPAGTQYF
>14|TRBJ1-3|NA|TRBV19|NA
TGTGCCAGTAGTACGGGAAGGTCTGGAAACACCATATATTTT
CASSTGRSGNTIYF
>13|TRBJ1-1|NA|TRBV7-2|NA
TGTGCCAGCAGCCAGACACCCAACACTGAAGCTTTCTTT
CASSQTPNTEAFF
>13|TRBJ1-3|NA|TRBV6-1|NA
TGTGCCAGCAGTGAATACAGGGGAAACACCATATATTTT
CASSEYRGNTIYF
>16|TRBJ2-3|TRBD2|TRBV19|NA
TGTGCCAGTAGTACCTTAGCGGGAGTGGGGACAGATACGCAGTATTTT
CASSTLAGVGTDTQYF
>15|TRBJ1-6|NA|TRBV7-2|NA
TGTGCCAGCAGCTTATCCGGGGGGGGTAATTCACCCCTCCACTTT
CASSLSGGGNSPLHF
>14|TRBJ1-2|TRBD1|TRBV12-5|NA
TGTGCTAGTGGACCCGGGACAGCAAACTATGGCTACACCTTC
CASGPGTANYGYTF
>15|TRBJ1-3|NA|TRBV7-9|NA
TGTGCCAGCAGCTTAAACGGAGGGGAGGGAAACACCATATATTTT
CASSLNGGEGNTIYF
>15|TRBJ2-7|TRBD1|TRBV18|NA
TGTGCCAGCTCCCTGACAGGGACCGGGTTGAACGAGCAGTACTTC
CASSLTGTGLNEQYF
>14|TRBJ2-3|TRBD1|TRBV29-1|NA
TGCAGCGTTGGGACAGGGGATCTCACAGATACGCAGTATTTT
CSVGTGDLTDTQYF
>15|TRBJ2-3|NA|TRBV10-3|NA
TGTGCCATCAGTGGGACTACCACTACGGCCGATACGCAGTATTTT
CAISGTTTTADTQYF
>15|TRBJ2-1|NA|TRBV5-4|NA
TGTGCCAGCAGCCCCGAAACGGGATCCTACAATGAGCAGTTCTTC
CASSPETGSYNEQFF
>13|TRBJ1-5|NA|TRBV10-3|NA
TGTGCCACTCAGGGGAGAGGGCAACAGCCCCAGCATTTT
CATQGRGQQPQHF
>12|TRBJ2-1|NA|TRBV27|few
TGTGCCAGCAGTCTCGGGGAGCGTGAGCAGTTCTTC
CASSLGEREQFF
>12|TRBJ2-2|NA|TRBV3-1/TRBV3-2|NA
TGTGCCAGCAGCCAAATAACCGGGGAGCTGTTTTTT
CASSQITGELFF
>11|TRBJ2-7|NA|TRBV5-6|NA
TGTGCCAGCAGCTTTGGGCCTCAGCAGTACTTC
CASSFGPQQYF